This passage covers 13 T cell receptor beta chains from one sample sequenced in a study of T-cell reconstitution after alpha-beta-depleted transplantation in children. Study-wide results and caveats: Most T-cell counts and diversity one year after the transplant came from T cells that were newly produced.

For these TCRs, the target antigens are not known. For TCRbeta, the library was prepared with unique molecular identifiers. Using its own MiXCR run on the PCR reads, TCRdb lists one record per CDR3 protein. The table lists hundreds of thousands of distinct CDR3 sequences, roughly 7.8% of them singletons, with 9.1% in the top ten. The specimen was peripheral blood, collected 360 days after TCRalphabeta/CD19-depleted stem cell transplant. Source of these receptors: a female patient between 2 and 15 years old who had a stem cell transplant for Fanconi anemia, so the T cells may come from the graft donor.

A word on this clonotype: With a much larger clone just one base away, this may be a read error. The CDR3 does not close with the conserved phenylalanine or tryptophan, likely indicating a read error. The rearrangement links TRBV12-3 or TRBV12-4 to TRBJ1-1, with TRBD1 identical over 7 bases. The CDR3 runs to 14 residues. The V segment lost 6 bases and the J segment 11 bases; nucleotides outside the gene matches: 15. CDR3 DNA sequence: TGTGCCAGCAGCCCGACAGGGCGACCCACCTGGGCTTTCCTT. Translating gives CASSPTGRPTWAFL.

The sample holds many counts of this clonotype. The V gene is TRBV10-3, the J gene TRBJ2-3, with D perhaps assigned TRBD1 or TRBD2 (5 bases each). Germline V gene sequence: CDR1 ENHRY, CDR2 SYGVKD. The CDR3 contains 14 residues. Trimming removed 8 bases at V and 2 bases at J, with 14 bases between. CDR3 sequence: CAIGAGINTDTQYF. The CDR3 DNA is TGTGCCATCGGGGCGGGCATTAACACAGATACGCAGTATTTT.

Written as DNA, the CDR3 is TGTGCCAGCAGTTACTCGAGGGACAGGAGCTCCTACGAGCAGTACTTC. Translation gives CASSYSRDRSSYEQYF. The chain is built from TRBV6-5 and TRBJ2-7, with 8 positions matching TRBD1. Looked up from germline, CDR1 is MNHEY and CDR2 is SVGAGI. Losses at the gene ends were 0 bases for V and 0 bases for J; bases not matched to a gene: 4. CDR3 size: 16 residues.

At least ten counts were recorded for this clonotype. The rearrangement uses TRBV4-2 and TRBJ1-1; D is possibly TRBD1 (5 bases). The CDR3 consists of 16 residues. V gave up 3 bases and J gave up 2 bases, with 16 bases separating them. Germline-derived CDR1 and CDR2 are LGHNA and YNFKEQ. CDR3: CASSHAYDRANTEAFF. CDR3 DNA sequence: TGTGCCAGCAGCCACGCCTACGACAGAGCAAACACTGAAGCTTTCTTT.

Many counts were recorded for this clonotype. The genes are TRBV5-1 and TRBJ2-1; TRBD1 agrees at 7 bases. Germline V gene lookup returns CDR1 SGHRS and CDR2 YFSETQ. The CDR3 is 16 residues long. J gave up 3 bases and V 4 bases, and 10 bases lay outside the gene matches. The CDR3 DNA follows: TGCGCCAGCAGCCCGATTCACAGGGGACACTACAATGAGCAGTTCTTC. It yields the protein CASSPIHRGHYNEQFF.

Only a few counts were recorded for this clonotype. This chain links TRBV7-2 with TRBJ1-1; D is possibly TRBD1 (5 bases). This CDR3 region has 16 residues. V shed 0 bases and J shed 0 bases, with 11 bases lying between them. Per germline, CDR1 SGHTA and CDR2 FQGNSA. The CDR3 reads CASSLAVRALNTEAFF. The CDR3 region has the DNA TGTGCCAGCAGCTTAGCGGTCAGGGCCCTGAACACTGAAGCTTTCTTT.

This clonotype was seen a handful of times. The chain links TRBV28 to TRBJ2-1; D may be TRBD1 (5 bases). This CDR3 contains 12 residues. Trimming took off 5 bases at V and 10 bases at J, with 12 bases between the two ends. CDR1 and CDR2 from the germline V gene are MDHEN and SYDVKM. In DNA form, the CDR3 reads TGTGCCAGCAGTCCAGGGTCTCGGGAGCAGTTCTTC. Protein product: CASSPGSREQFF.

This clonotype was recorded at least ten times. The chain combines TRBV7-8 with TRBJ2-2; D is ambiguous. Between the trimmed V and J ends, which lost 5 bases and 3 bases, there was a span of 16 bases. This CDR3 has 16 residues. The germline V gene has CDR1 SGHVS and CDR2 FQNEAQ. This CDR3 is CASSPIGIDYTGELFF. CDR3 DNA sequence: TGTGCCAGCAGCCCAATCGGTATAGATTACACCGGGGAGCTGTTTTTT.

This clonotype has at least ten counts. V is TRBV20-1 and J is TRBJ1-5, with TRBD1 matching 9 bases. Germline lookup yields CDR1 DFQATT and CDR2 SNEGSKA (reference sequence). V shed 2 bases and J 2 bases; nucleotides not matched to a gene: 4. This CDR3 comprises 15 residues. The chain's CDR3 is CSARYRDRGNQPQHF. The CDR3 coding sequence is TGCAGTGCTAGATACCGGGACAGGGGCAATCAGCCCCAGCATTTT.

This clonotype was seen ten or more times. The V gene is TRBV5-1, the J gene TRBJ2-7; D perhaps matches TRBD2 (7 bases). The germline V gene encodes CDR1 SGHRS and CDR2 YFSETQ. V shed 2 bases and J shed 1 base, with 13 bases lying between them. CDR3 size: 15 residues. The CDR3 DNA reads TGCGCCAGCAGCTTAGGGGGGGGAGCATCCTACGAGCAGTACTTC. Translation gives CASSLGGGASYEQYF.

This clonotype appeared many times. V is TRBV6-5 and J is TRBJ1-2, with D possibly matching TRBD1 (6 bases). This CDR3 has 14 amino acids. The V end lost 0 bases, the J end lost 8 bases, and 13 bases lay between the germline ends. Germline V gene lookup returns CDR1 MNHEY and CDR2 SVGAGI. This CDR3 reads CASSYSIRGVGYTF. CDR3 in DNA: TGTGCCAGCAGTTACTCGATCAGGGGAGTCGGCTACACCTTC.

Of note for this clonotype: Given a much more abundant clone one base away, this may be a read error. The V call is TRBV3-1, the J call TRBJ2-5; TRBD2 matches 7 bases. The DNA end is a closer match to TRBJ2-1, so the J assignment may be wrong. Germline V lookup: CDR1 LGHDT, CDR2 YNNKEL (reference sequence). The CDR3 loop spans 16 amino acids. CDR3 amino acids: CASRENKPSGGETQFF. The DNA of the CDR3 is TGTGCCAGCAGGGAGAACAAGCCGTCGGGGGGAGAGACCCAGTTCTTC.

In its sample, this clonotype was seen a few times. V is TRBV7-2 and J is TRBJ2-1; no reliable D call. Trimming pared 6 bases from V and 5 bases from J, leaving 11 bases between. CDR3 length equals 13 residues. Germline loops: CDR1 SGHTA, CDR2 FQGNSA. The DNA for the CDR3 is TGTGCCAGCAGTCGGGCCGCGAACAATGAGCAGTTCTTC. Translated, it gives CASSRAANNEQFF.